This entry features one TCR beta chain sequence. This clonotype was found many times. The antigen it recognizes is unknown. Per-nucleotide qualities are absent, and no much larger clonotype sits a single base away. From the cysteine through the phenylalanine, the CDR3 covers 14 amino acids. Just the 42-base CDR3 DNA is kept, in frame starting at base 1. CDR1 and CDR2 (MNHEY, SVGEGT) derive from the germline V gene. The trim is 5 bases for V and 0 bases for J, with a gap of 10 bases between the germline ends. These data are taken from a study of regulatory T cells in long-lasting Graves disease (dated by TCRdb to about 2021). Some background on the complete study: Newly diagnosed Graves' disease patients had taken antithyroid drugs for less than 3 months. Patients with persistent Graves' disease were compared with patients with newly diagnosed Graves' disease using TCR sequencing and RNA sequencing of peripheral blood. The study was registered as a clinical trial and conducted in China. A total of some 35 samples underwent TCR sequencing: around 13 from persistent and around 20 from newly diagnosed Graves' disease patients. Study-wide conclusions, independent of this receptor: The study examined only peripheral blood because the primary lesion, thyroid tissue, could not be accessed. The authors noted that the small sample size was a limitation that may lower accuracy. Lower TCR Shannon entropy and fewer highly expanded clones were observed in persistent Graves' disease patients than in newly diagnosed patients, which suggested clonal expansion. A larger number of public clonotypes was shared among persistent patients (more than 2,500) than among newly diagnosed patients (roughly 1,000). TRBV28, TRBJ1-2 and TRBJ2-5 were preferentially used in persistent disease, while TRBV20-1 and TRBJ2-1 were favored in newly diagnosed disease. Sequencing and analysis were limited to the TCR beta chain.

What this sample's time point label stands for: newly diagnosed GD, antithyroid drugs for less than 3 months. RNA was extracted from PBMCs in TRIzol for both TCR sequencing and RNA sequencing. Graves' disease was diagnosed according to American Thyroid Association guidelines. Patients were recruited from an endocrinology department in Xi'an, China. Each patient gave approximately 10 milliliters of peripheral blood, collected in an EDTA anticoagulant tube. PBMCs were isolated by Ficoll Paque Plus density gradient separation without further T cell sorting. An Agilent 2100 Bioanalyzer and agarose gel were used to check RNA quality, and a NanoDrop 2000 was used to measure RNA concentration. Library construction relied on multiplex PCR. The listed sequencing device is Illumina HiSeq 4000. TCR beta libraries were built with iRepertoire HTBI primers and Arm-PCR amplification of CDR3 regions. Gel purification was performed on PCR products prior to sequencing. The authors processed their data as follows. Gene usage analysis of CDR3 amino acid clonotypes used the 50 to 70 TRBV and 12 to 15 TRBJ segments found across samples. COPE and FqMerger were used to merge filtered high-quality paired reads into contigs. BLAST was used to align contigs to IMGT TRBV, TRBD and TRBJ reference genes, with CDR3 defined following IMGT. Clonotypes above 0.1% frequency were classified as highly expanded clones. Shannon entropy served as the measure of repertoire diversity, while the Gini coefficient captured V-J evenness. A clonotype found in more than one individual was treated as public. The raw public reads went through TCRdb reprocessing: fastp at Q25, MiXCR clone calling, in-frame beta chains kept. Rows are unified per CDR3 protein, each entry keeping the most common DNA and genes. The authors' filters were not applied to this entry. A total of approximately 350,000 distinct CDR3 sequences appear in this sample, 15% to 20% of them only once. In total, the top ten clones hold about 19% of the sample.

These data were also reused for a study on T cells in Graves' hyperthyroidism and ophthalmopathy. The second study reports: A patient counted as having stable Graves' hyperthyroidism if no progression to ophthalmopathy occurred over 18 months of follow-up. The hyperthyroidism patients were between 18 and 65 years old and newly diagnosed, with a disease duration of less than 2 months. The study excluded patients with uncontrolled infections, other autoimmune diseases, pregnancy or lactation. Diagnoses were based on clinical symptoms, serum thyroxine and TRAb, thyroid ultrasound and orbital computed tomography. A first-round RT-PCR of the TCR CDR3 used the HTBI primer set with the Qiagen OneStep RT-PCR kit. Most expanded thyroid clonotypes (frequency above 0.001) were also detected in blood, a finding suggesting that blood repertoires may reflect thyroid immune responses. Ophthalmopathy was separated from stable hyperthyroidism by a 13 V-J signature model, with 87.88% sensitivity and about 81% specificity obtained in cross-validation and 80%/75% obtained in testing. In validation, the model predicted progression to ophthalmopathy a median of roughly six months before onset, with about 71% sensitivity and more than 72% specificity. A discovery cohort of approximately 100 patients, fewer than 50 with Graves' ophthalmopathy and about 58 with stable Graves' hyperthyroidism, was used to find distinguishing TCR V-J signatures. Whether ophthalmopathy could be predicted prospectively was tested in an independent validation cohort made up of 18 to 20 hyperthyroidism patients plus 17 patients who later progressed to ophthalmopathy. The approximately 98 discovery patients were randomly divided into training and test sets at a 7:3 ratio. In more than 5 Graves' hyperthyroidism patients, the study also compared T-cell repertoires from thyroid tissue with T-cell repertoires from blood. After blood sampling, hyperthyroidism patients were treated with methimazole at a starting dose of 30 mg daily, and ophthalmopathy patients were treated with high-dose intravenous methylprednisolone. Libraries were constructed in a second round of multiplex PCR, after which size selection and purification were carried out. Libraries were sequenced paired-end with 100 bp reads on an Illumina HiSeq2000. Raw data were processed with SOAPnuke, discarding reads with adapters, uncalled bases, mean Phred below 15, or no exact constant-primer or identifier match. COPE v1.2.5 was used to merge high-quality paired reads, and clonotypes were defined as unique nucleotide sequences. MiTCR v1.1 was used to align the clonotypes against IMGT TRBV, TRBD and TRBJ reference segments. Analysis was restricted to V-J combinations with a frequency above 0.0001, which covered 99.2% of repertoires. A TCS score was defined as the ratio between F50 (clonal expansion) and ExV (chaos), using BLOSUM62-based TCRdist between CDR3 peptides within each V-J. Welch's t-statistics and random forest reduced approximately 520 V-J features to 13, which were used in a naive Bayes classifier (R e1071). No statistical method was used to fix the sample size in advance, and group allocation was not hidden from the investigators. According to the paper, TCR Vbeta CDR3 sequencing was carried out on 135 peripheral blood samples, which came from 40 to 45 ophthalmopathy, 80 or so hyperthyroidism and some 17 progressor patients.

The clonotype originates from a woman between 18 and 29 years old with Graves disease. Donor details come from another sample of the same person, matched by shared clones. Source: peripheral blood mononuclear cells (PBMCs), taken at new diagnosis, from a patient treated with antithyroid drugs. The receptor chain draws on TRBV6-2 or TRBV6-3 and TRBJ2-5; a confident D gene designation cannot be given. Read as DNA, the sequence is TGTGCCAGCAGTGAGAGGTGGTACCAAGAGACCCAGTACTTC. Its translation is CASSERWYQETQYF.